This T cell receptor beta chain appears in the sequencing data of a study of T cell repertoires in cytomegalovirus infection. This clonotype showed up many times. Its antigen remains unidentified. Study-wide results and limits: What dominated the ex vivo response were HLA-C-restricted CMV-specific TCR beta clonotypes. Carriage of CMV together with the relevant HLA was identifiable through cumulative public TCR beta family frequency.

One entry per CDR3 protein results from TCRdb running MiXCR on the reads. This sample has a few hundred thousand distinct CDR3 sequences; about two fifths occur once, and the top ten carry roughly two fifths. Trimming cost V 5 bases and J 7 bases; bases outside gene matches: 4. The CDR3 has 12 amino acids. The germline V gene encodes CDR1 SGHTA and CDR2 FQGNSA. This rearrangement joins TRBV7-2 to TRBJ1-1, with TRBD1 matching over 7 bases. The sequence came from a human donor in good health (CMV status not recorded). Some clones in this sample may be carry-over from other donors' samples. This specimen was cultured PBMCs, taken from culture after CMV antigen stimulation. CDR3 amino acids: CASSPDRVEAFF. DNA for the CDR3: TGTGCCAGCAGCCCCGACAGGGTTGAAGCTTTCTTT.